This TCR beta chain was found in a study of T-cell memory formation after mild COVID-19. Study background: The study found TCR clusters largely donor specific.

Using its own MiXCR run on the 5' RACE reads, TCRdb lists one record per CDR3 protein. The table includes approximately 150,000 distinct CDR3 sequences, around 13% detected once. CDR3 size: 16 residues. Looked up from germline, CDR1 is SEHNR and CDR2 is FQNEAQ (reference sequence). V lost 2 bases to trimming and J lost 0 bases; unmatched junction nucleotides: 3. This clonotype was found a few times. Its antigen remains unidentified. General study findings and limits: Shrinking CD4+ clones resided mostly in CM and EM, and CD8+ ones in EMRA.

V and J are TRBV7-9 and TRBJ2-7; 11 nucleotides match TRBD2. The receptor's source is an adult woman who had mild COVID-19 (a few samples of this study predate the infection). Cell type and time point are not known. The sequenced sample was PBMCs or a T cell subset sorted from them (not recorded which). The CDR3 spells CASSLPTSGTSYEQYF. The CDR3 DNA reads TGTGCCAGCAGCTTACCGACTAGCGGGACCTCCTACGAGCAGTACTTC. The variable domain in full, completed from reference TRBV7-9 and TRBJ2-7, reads DTGVSQNPRHKITKRGQNVTFRCDPISEHNRLYWYRQTLGQGPEFLTYFQNEAQLEKSRLLSDRFSAERPKGSFSTLEIQRTEQGDSAMYLCASSLPTSGTSYEQYFGPGTRLTVT.